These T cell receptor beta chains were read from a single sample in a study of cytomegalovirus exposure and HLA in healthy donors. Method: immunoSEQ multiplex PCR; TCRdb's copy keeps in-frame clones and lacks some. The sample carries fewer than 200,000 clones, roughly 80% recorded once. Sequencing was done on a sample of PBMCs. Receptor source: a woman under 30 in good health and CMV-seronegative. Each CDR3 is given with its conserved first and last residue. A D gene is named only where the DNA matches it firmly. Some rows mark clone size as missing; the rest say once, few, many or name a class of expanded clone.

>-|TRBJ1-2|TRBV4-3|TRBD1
CASSQEGGTALNYGYTF
TGCGCCAGCAGCCAAGAAGGGGGGACAGCTCTTAACTATGGCTACACCTTC
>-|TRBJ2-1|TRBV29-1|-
CSVEDPRSYNEQFF
TGCAGCGTTGAAGATCCTAGATCTTACAATGAGCAGTTCTTC
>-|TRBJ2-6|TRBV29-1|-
CSVVGGHGANVLTF
TGCAGCGTGGTGGGGGGGCACGGGGCCAACGTCCTGACTTTC
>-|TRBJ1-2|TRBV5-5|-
CASSPSGAVNYGYTF
TGTGCCAGCAGTCCATCAGGGGCGGTTAACTATGGCTACACCTTC
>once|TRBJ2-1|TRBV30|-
CAWRGGLTPSYNEQFF
TGTGCCTGGAGAGGCGGACTAACTCCCTCCTACAATGAGCAGTTCTTC
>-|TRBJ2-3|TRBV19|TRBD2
CASSYSYGLAGVDTQYF
TGTGCCAGTAGCTACTCATACGGACTAGCGGGAGTGGATACGCAGTATTTT
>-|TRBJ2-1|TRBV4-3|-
CASSQDRGNYLLFF
TGCGCCAGCAGCCAAGATCGGGGGAACTACCTTCTGTTCTTC
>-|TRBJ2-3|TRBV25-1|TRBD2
CASSGGADTQYF
TGTGCCAGCAGCGGGGGGGCAGATACGCAGTATTTT
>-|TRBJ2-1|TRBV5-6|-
CASSLTLGGYNEQFF
TGTGCCAGCAGCTTAACACTAGGGGGCTACAATGAGCAGTTCTTC
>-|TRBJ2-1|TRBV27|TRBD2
CASSARTSHDEQFF
TGTGCCAGCAGTGCCAGGACTAGCCACGATGAGCAGTTCTTC
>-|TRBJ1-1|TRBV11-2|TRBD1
CASRDSQGQDTEAFF
TGTGCCAGCAGGGATTCACAGGGGCAGGACACTGAAGCTTTCTTT
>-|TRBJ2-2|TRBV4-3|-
CASSQDLPDLVNTGELFF
TGCGCCAGCAGCCAAGATTTACCGGACTTGGTAAACACCGGGGAGCTGTTTTTT
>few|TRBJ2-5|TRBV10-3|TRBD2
CAISDPAGGYQETQYF
TGTGCCATCAGTGACCCCGCGGGAGGGTACCAAGAGACCCAGTACTTC
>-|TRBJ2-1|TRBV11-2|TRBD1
CASYRDRDNNEQFF
TGTGCCAGCTACCGGGACAGGGACAACAATGAGCAGTTCTTC
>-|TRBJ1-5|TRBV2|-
CASSVTAYSNQPQHF
TGTGCCAGCAGTGTTACAGCTTATAGCAATCAGCCCCAGCATTTT
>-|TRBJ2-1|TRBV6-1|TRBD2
CASSATGLARANEQFF
TGTGCCAGCAGTGCGACCGGACTAGCGAGAGCAAATGAGCAGTTCTTC
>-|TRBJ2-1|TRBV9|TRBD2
CASSVGLAGGHNEQFF
TGTGCCAGCAGCGTGGGGCTAGCGGGAGGCCACAATGAGCAGTTCTTC
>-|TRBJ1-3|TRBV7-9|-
CASSPSGAGNTIYF
TGTGCCAGCAGCCCCTCAGGGGCCGGAAACACCATATATTTT
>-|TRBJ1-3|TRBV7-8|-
CASSLEAGVFVGNTIYF
TGTGCCAGCAGCTTAGAGGCAGGGGTGTTTGTTGGAAACACCATATATTTT
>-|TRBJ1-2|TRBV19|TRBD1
CASSADRAVRGYYGYTF
TGTGCCAGTAGCGCCGACAGGGCGGTAAGGGGCTATTATGGCTACACCTTC
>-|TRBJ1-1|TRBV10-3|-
CAISGGQMNTEAFF
TGTGCCATCAGTGGAGGGCAGATGAACACTGAAGCTTTCTTT
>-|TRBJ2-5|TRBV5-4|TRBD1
CASSLPDRGETQYF
TGTGCCAGCAGCCTCCCGGACAGGGGGGAGACCCAGTACTTC
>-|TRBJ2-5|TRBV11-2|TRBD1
CASNTLGQQETQYF
TGTGCCAGCAACACTCTGGGACAGCAAGAGACCCAGTACTTC
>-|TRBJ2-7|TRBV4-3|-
CASSQEGPGYEQYF
TGCGCCAGCAGCCAAGAAGGTCCGGGTTACGAGCAGTACTTC
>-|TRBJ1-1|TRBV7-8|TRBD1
CASSLAFHGTGSNTEAFF
TGTGCCAGCAGCTTAGCATTTCACGGGACAGGATCGAACACTGAAGCTTTCTTT
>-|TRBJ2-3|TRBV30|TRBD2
CAWRRRTSAYTDTQYF
TGTGCCTGGAGGCGAAGGACTAGCGCGTACACAGATACGCAGTATTTT
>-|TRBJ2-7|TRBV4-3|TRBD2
CASSQEGASGGSEQYF
TGCGCCAGCAGCCAAGAAGGGGCTAGCGGGGGCTCCGAGCAGTACTTC
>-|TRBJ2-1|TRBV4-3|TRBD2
CASSQDRASGRYNEQFF
TGCGCCAGCAGCCAAGATAGGGCTAGCGGGAGGTACAATGAGCAGTTCTTC
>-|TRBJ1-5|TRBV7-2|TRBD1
CASSQGQGSNQPQHF
TGTGCCAGCAGCCAAGGACAGGGAAGCAATCAGCCCCAGCATTTT
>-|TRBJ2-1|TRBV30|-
CAWSAGNEQFF
TGTGCCTGGAGTGCAGGAAATGAGCAGTTCTTC
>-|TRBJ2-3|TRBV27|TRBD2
CASRTSGSSTDTQYF
TGTGCCAGCAGAACTAGCGGGAGTAGCACAGATACGCAGTATTTT
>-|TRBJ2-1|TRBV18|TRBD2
CASSSILAGGVNEQFF
TGTGCCAGCTCATCCATTCTAGCGGGAGGGGTCAATGAGCAGTTCTTC
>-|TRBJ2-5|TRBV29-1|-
CSADTGRETQYF
TGCAGCGCTGACACAGGGAGAGAGACCCAGTACTTC
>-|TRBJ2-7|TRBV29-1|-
CSVETQAGDLYEQYF
TGCAGCGTTGAAACCCAGGCAGGGGACCTCTACGAGCAGTACTTC
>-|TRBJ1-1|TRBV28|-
CASSSRALGGGLEAFF
TGTGCCAGCAGTTCCCGGGCCCTAGGAGGTGGGCTTGAAGCTTTCTTT
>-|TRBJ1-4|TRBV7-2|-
CASRLGHAELFF
TGTGCCAGCAGATTAGGGCACGCTGAACTGTTTTTT
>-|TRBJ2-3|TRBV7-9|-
CASSLSLGHTDTQYF
TGTGCCAGCAGCTTATCTCTAGGCCACACAGATACGCAGTATTTT